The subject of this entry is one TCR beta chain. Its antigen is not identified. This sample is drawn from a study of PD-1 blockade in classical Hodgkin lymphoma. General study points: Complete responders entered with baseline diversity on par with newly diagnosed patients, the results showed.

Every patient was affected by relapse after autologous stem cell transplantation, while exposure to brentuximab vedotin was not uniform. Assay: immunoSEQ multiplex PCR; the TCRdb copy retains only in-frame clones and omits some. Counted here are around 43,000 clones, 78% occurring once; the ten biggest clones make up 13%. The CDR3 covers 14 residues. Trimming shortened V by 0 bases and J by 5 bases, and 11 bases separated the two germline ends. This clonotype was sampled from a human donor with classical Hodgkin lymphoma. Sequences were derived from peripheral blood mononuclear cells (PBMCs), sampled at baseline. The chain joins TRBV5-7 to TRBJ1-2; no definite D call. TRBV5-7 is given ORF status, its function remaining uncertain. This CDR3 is CASSLGRRIYGYTF. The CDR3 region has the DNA TGTGCCAGCAGCTTGGGGCGGAGAATATATGGCTACACCTTC.